This T cell receptor (beta chain) was observed in a study of cytomegalovirus exposure and HLA in healthy donors. CDR1 is MDHEN, CDR2 SYDVKM, per germline. The CDR3 is 13 residues long. V was clipped by 2 bases and J by 1 base, with 5 bases between them. Produced via immunoSEQ multiplex PCR; TCRdb's table is partial and in-frame only. The sample contains 90,000 or so clones, 85% of which appear only once. This sequence originates from a man aged 18 to 30 in good health and CMV-seropositive. The chain uses TRBV28 and TRBJ1-2; D is uncertain. Sample: PBMCs. The chain's CDR3 is CASSLMSNYGYTF. The CDR3 DNA sequence: TGTGCCAGCAGTTTAATGAGTAACTATGGCTACACCTTC.